The 23 T cell receptor beta chains listed next were all sequenced from one sample in a study of T cell repertoires in cytomegalovirus infection. TCRdb redid the calling of the reads with MiXCR, one entry per CDR3 protein. In the table there are 630,000 or so distinct CDR3 sequences, about 24% of which are singletons. Source material: CD8+ T cells from PBMCs. All receptors derive from a human donor in good health (CMV status not recorded). Some clones in this sample may be carry-over from other donors' samples.

This clonotype was found a few times. This chain joins TRBV6-5 and TRBJ2-3, with D possibly TRBD2 on 6 matching bases. Trimming left V 4 bases short and J 3 bases short, with 17 bases between. This CDR3 region has 16 residues. Germline V gene data show CDR1 as MNHEY and CDR2 as SVGAGI. The CDR3 loop is CASSWGVSRTTDTQYF. CDR3 DNA sequence: TGTGCCAGCAGTTGGGGGGTTAGCAGAACAACAGATACGCAGTATTTT.

The chain links TRBV4-1 to TRBJ1-2; TRBD1 is a possible D gene (6 bases). The V end was cut by 0 bases, the J end by 0 bases, with 14 bases between. CDR1 and CDR2 (germline): MGHRA, YSYEKL. This CDR3 is built from 17 residues. The DNA for the CDR3 is TGCGCCAGCAGCCAAGAAAGTAGGGGGATTACTAACTATGGCTACACCTTC. Translating it yields CASSQESRGITNYGYTF.

Only a few counts were recorded for this clonotype. The V and J genes are TRBV5-4 and TRBJ2-3, with 8 bases matching TRBD2. CDR1 is SGHNT, CDR2 YYREEE, per germline (reference sequence). V was pared by 1 base and J by 4 bases, with 5 bases of the junction left unmatched. The CDR3 is 15 amino acids. CDR3 residues: CASSLLGGEADTQYF. CDR3 in DNA: TGTGCCAGCAGCTTGCTCGGGGGGGAAGCAGATACGCAGTATTTT.

This clonotype was counted only a few times. The chain joins TRBV20-1 to TRBJ2-7, with D unresolved. V shed 0 bases and J shed 4 bases, with 16 bases lying between them. CDR1 and CDR2 from the germline V gene are DFQATT and SNEGSKA (reference sequence). This CDR3 is 15 amino acids long. The CDR3 sequence is CSARDADGHLYEQYF. CDR3 nucleotides: TGCAGTGCTAGAGATGCCGACGGGCATTTATACGAGCAGTACTTC.

There are a few counts of this clonotype. CDR3 in DNA: TGTGCCAGTAGTTCCCTCGGCCGGGGGGGGAGGAACGAGCAGTACTTC. It specifies CASSSLGRGGRNEQYF. The rearrangement joins TRBV19 to TRBJ2-7, with TRBD2 matching 8 bases. Germline CDR1 is LNHDA and CDR2 is SQIVND (reference sequence). The CDR3 sequence is 16 residues long. The J segment lost 5 bases and the V segment lost 5 bases, leaving 14 bases of the junction unmatched.

There are many counts of this clonotype. V gene TRBV9 combines with J gene TRBJ2-2; D gene unclear. This CDR3 region has 13 residues. The germline V gene encodes CDR1 SGDLS and CDR2 YYNGEE. Trimming removed 4 bases from V and 4 bases from J, with 8 bases in between. This CDR3 reads CASSPFGTGELFF. In nucleotides, the CDR3 is TGTGCCAGCAGCCCCTTCGGCACCGGGGAGCTGTTTTTT.

This clonotype was seen ten or more times. The chain joins TRBV7-6 to TRBJ1-5; perhaps TRBD1 as D (5 bases). The CDR3 covers 17 residues. V was shortened by 1 base and J by 4 bases, with 17 bases between the two germline ends. Germline V gives CDR1 SGHVS, CDR2 FNYEAQ. The CDR3: CASSLGIGARRNQPQHF. The CDR3 nucleotides read TGTGCCAGCAGCTTAGGGATAGGGGCGCGAAGGAATCAGCCCCAGCATTTT.

This clonotype was observed a handful of times. V gene TRBV28 combines with J gene TRBJ1-6, with D possibly being TRBD1 (5 bases). V shed 5 bases and J shed 7 bases, with 12 bases lying between them. The CDR3 is made up of 14 amino acids. From germline, CDR1 is MDHEN and CDR2 SYDVKM. The CDR3 DNA follows: TGTGCCAGCAGTCTCAGGGTCGGAAATTCACCCCTCCACTTT. Amino acids: CASSLRVGNSPLHF.

The sample holds a few counts of this clonotype. The rearrangement links TRBV20-1 to TRBJ2-7; 11 positions agree with TRBD2. Looked up from germline, CDR1 is DFQATT and CDR2 is SNEGSKA (reference sequence). The CDR3 consists of 15 residues. V lost 1 base and J lost 3; bases outside the gene matches: 5. CDR3 bases: TGCAGTGCTAGAGCCGGGACTAGCGGTCTCTACGAGCAGTACTTC. Amino acids: CSARAGTSGLYEQYF.

The chain recombines TRBV20-1 with TRBJ2-2, with 9 positions matching TRBD2. The J segment lost 4 bases and the V segment lost 0 bases, leaving 6 bases of the junction unmatched. The germline CDR1 and CDR2 sequences are DFQATT and SNEGSKA (reference sequence). The CDR3 sequence is 16 residues long. The CDR3 spells CSARDRSGGLTGELFF. As DNA, the CDR3 is TGCAGTGCTAGAGATCGAAGCGGGGGGCTCACCGGGGAGCTGTTTTTT.

The chain has TRBV6-5 and TRBJ2-7, with TRBD1 identical over 7 bases. The ends lost 5 bases at V and 2 bases at J; junction bases unmatched: 9. The CDR3 length is 15 residues. Germline V gene sequence: CDR1 MNHEY, CDR2 SVGAGI. The CDR3 DNA reads TGTGCCAGCAGTCTGACAGGGCGCTTAACCTACGAGCAGTACTTC. Its translation is CASSLTGRLTYEQYF.

The table lists this clonotype with a few counts. CDR3 sequence (DNA): TGTGCCAGCAGTCTTAGCCACGAGCAGTACGTC. Its protein product is CASSLSHEQYV. The genes are TRBV6-1 and TRBJ2-7; no reliable D call. Germline V gives CDR1 MNHNS, CDR2 SASEGT. The CDR3 is made up of 11 amino acids. V was pared by 5 bases and J by 5 bases, with 7 bases between.

This clonotype has only one observation. This chain links TRBV5-6 with TRBJ1-1; D is undetermined. V lost 4 bases and J 0 bases, leaving 13 bases between the germline ends. The germline V gene encodes CDR1 SGHDT and CDR2 YYEEEE. The CDR3 spans 15 residues. DNA for the CDR3: TGTGCCAGCAGCGCGCGATCCAGGCTGAACACTGAAGCTTTCTTT. Protein: CASSARSRLNTEAFF.

The V call is TRBV29-1, the J call TRBJ2-2, with D tentatively TRBD2 (5 bases). Germline assignment: CDR1 SQVTM and CDR2 ANQGSEA. Trimming cost V 0 bases and J 0 bases, with 17 bases left between them. This CDR3 is 18 amino acids long. CDR3 coding DNA: TGCAGCGTTGAAGACGTAGGGATGGGGAGACCGAACACCGGGGAGCTGTTTTTT. It yields the protein CSVEDVGMGRPNTGELFF.

This clonotype was recorded many times. This sequence joins TRBV28 and TRBJ1-1, with a tentative D call TRBD1 (6 bases). The CDR3 sequence is 16 residues long. Germline V gene lookup returns CDR1 MDHEN and CDR2 SYDVKM. The germline V and J ends were trimmed by 3 bases and 3 bases, with 17 bases remaining between them. The CDR3 protein is CASSFLPRGADTEAFF. The CDR3 nucleotides are TGTGCCAGCAGTTTCCTCCCTCGGGGGGCTGACACTGAAGCTTTCTTT.

This clonotype was detected ten times or more. The chain has TRBV7-3 and TRBJ1-1; 7 bases map to TRBD1. CDR1 and CDR2 (germline): SGHTA, FQGTGA. The trim removed 5 bases at V and 6 bases at J, leaving 3 bases unmatched. The CDR3 is made up of 12 amino acids. The CDR3 nucleotides are TGTGCCAGCAGCCCAGGGGGGGCTGAAGCTTTCTTT. It encodes CASSPGGAEAFF.

The chain joins TRBV12-3 or TRBV12-4 to TRBJ2-1, with 9 bases fitting TRBD2. This CDR3 region has 11 residues. Trimming at V came to 6 bases and at J to 15 bases, leaving 6 bases not matched to a gene. CDR3 sequence: CASRRRTSVFF. The CDR3, as DNA: TGTGCCAGCAGGCGGCGGACTAGCGTGTTCTTC.

This clonotype came up a few times. The chain couples TRBV7-8 to TRBJ1-1; D is possibly TRBD1 (5 bases). V was pared by 5 bases and J by 6 bases, with 16 bases between. The CDR3 covers 14 residues. Germline-derived CDR1 and CDR2 are SGHVS and FQNEAQ. The CDR3 protein is CASSLQVGLSEAFF. In nucleotides, the CDR3 is TGTGCCAGCAGCCTCCAAGTGGGGCTTTCTGAAGCTTTCTTT.

With respect to this clonotype: Since a much larger clone is just one base distant, this may be a read error. The chain is built from TRBV12-3 or TRBV12-4 and TRBJ2-2; 8 bases are a match to TRBD1. CDR3 length: 15 residues. The CDR3: CTSMFGTGNTGELFF. The DNA for the CDR3 is TGTACCAGCATGTTTGGGACAGGGAACACCGGGGAGCTGTTTTTT.

This clonotype showed up just a few times. The CDR3 protein is CASSLVPGNGPFF. The DNA for the CDR3 is TGTGCCAGCAGCTTAGTCCCGGGGAATGGGCCGTTCTTC. The V and J genes are TRBV7-9 and TRBJ2-1; TRBD2 is a possible D gene (5 bases). Germline CDR1 and CDR2: SEHNR and FQNEAQ (reference sequence). V was cut by 1 base and J by 15 bases, with 16 bases left in between. This CDR3 comprises 13 residues.

A note on this clonotype: Being one base from a much bigger clone, this may be a read error. V and J are TRBV7-4 and TRBJ1-1, with no clear D. The length of the CDR3 is 12 residues. Germline V CDR1 and CDR2: SGHVT, SQSDAQ. In DNA, the CDR3 is TGTACCAGCACTCATGGGAGCGCTGAAGCTTTCTTT. The encoded protein is CTSTHGSAEAFF.

Note on this clonotype: Possible read error: a much larger clone is one base away. The chain recombines TRBV7-8 with TRBJ1-5; no reliable D call. The germline V gene encodes CDR1 SGHVS and CDR2 FQNEAQ. This CDR3 is 14 amino acids long. CDR3 sequence reads: CANSLAVSNQPQHF. The CDR3, as DNA: TGTGCCAACAGCTTAGCGGTCAGCAATCAGCCCCAGCATTTT.

This clonotype was observed a few times. The rearrangement joins TRBV2 to TRBJ2-1; the match to TRBD1 covers 7 bases. V lost 9 bases to trimming and J lost 9 bases; unmatched junction nucleotides: 8. Germline loops: CDR1 SNHLY, CDR2 FYNNEI. This CDR3 is 12 amino acids long. CDR3 sequence: CASLKGASEQFF. The CDR3 nucleotides are TGTGCCAGTTTAAAGGGGGCTAGTGAGCAGTTCTTC.